Shown below are 25 T cell receptor beta chains from a single sample sequenced in a study of cytomegalovirus exposure and HLA in healthy donors. PCR employed 60 Vbeta and 13 Jbeta primers. Data came from immunoSEQ multiplex PCR; TCRdb stores just in-frame clones and leaves some out. Of approximately 160,000 clones in the sample, over 70% were seen once. Specimen: PBMCs. All receptors derive from a woman aged 50 to 65 in good health and CMV-seropositive.

This chain joins TRBV7-9 and TRBJ2-3; D is possibly TRBD2 (6 bases). The CDR3 loop spans 14 amino acids. Trimming took off 3 bases at V and 2 bases at J, with 9 bases between the two ends. The germline V gene encodes CDR1 SEHNR and CDR2 FQNEAQ (reference sequence). CDR3 in DNA: TGTGCCAGCAGCTTGGGAGGTACCACAGATACGCAGTATTTT. It is translated as CASSLGGTTDTQYF.

As DNA, the CDR3 is TGTGCCAGCAGTGACCGGCCAGGGCGGGGCAGCTCCTACGAGCAGTACTTC. Translating it yields CASSDRPGRGSSYEQYF. V usage is TRBV25-1 and J usage is TRBJ2-7, with D tentatively TRBD2 (6 bases). V was clipped by 3 bases and J by 0 bases, with 18 bases between them. CDR1 and CDR2 (germline): MGHDK, SYGVNS. The CDR3 runs to 17 residues.

This CDR3 reads CASSQDRGYGYTF. The CDR3 nucleotides read TGCGCCAGCAGCCAAGACAGGGGCTATGGCTACACCTTC. This sequence joins TRBV4-1 and TRBJ1-2; TRBD1 is a possible D gene (6 bases). Germline loops: CDR1 MGHRA, CDR2 YSYEKL. The CDR3 consists of 13 residues. Trimming took 0 bases from V and 4 from J, leaving 6 bases between them.

A few counts support this clone. The rearrangement uses TRBV9 and TRBJ2-7; TRBD2 matches 11 bases. The germline CDR1 and CDR2 sequences are SGDLS and YYNGEE. This CDR3 is 15 amino acids long. V gave up 4 bases and J gave up 4 bases; unmatched junction bases: 7. CDR3 residues: CASSHTSGGTYEQYF. The CDR3 DNA is TGTGCCAGCAGCCACACTAGCGGGGGAACTTACGAGCAGTACTTC.

Only one count was recorded for this clone. J is TRBJ2-7 and V is TRBV28; 7 bases map to TRBD2. Germline V gives CDR1 MDHEN, CDR2 SYDVKM. The V segment lost 6 bases and the J segment 6 bases; nucleotides outside the gene matches: 14. The CDR3 runs 15 residues. The CDR3 spells CASSIPRLASREQYF. CDR3 bases: TGTGCCAGCAGCATACCGCGACTAGCATCACGCGAGCAGTACTTC.

The chain links TRBV7-2 to TRBJ1-5; D gene ambiguous. This CDR3 has 16 residues. Trimming left V 1 base short and J 7 bases short, with 17 bases between. CDR1 and CDR2 (germline): SGHTA, FQGNSA. The CDR3 DNA sequence: TGTGCCAGCAGCTTAGTAGTAGGCCCCGGGAGCCAGCCCCAGCATTTT. It is translated as CASSLVVGPGSQPQHF. The full variable domain, completed using reference TRBV7-2 and TRBJ1-5, is GAGVSQSPSNKVTEKGKDVELRCDPISGHTALYWYRQSLGQGLEFLIYFQGNSAPDKSGLPSDRFSAERTGGSVSTLTIQRTQQEDSAVYLCASSLVVGPGSQPQHFGDGTRLSIL.

V usage is TRBV9 and J usage is TRBJ2-2; 10 bases map to TRBD1. The CDR3 has 16 residues. Unmatched junction bases numbered 5, after V lost 4 bases and J lost 2 bases. Germline V gives CDR1 SGDLS, CDR2 YYNGEE. As DNA, the CDR3 is TGTGCCAGCAGCCTAAGGGACAGGGGAAACACCGGGGAGCTGTTTTTT. It is translated as CASSLRDRGNTGELFF. The variable domain in full, completed from reference TRBV9 and TRBJ2-2, reads DSGVTQTPKHLITATGQRVTLRCSPRSGDLSVYWYQQSLDQGLQFLIQYYNGEERAKGNILERFSAQQFPDLHSELNLSSLELGDSALYFCASSLRDRGNTGELFFGEGSRLTVL.

The V and J genes are TRBV6-6 and TRBJ1-6, with D possibly matching TRBD1 (5 bases). The germline gives CDR1 MNHNY, CDR2 SVGAGI (reference sequence). Trimming left V 0 bases short and J 10 bases short, with 13 bases between. This CDR3 comprises 15 residues. The CDR3: CASSYSPGGGSPLHF. The DNA of the CDR3 is TGTGCCAGCAGTTACTCCCCCGGGGGAGGATCACCCCTCCACTTT.

In DNA, the CDR3 is TGTGCCAGCAGCTCTAACAGGGGGTTGCTCGAGCAGTACTTC. Its translation is CASSSNRGLLEQYF. The chain couples TRBV11-2 to TRBJ2-7, with TRBD1 matching 8 bases. The V gene's germline CDR1 is SGHAT and CDR2 FQNNGV. The CDR3 is made up of 14 amino acids. J lost 6 bases, V lost 4 bases, and 8 bases had no gene match.

The chain is built from TRBV27 and TRBJ2-1; D is perhaps TRBD2 (6 bases). Deletions cut 3 bases from V and 3 bases from J, with 9 bases between. Germline assignment: CDR1 MNHEY and CDR2 SMNVEV (reference sequence). This CDR3 has 14 amino acids. The CDR3: CASSLGLVYNEQFF. Written as DNA, the CDR3 is TGTGCCAGCAGTTTGGGACTCGTCTACAATGAGCAGTTCTTC.

This clone was picked up one time. V and J are TRBV4-3 and TRBJ2-3; 9 nucleotides align to TRBD2. The length of the CDR3 is 14 residues. Unmatched junction bases numbered 7, after V lost 4 bases and J lost 8 bases. Germline V gene data show CDR1 as LGHNA and CDR2 as YSLEER. Written as DNA, the CDR3 is TGCGCCAGCAGCCCTGGAGCGGGGGGCGGTACGCAGTATTTT. Residues: CASSPGAGGGTQYF.

The chain uses TRBV14 and TRBJ2-3; TRBD2 matches 8 bases. The CDR3 extends over 16 amino acids. Per the germline V gene, CDR1 is SGHDN and CDR2 is FVKESK. J lost 3 bases, V lost 5 bases, and 10 bases had no gene match. The chain's CDR3 is CASSSYSGAETDTQYF. In nucleotides, the CDR3 is TGTGCCAGCAGCTCCTATAGCGGGGCCGAAACAGATACGCAGTATTTT.

The gene calls are TRBV4-1 and TRBJ2-5, with 12 positions matching TRBD2. The ends lost 0 bases at V and 2 bases at J; junction bases unmatched: 4. The CDR3 totals 17 residues. Germline CDR1 is MGHRA and CDR2 is YSYEKL. The CDR3 spells CASSQEGTSGPQETQYF. The CDR3 bases are TGCGCCAGCAGCCAAGAGGGGACTAGCGGGCCTCAAGAGACCCAGTACTTC.

The chain recombines TRBV27 with TRBJ2-2; weak D call: TRBD2 (6 bases). Deletions cut 6 bases from V and 6 bases from J, with 8 bases between. Germline lookup yields CDR1 MNHEY and CDR2 SMNVEV (reference sequence). The CDR3 totals 12 residues. CDR3 nucleotides: TGTGCCAGCAGCGCGGGGTCCGGGGAGCTGTTTTTT. This translates into CASSAGSGELFF.

In its sample, this clone was seen a few times. V is TRBV6-5 and J is TRBJ1-5; 8 bases align to TRBD1. With 7 bases clipped from V and 7 bases from J, the junction kept 9 bases outside the gene matches. CDR3 length: 14 amino acids. Per the germline V gene, CDR1 is MNHEY and CDR2 is SVGAGI. Here the CDR3 reads CASNRTGTNQPQHF. The DNA for the CDR3 is TGTGCCAGCAATCGGACAGGGACGAACCAGCCCCAGCATTTT.

The chain employs TRBV7-8 and TRBJ1-1; possibly TRBD1 for D (5 bases). Germline values: CDR1 SGHVS, CDR2 FQNEAQ. The V end lost 4 bases, the J end lost 1 base, and 10 bases lay between the germline ends. The CDR3 totals 14 residues. Here the CDR3 reads CASSWRGGNTEAFF. The CDR3 nucleotides read TGTGCCAGCAGCTGGAGGGGCGGGAACACTGAAGCTTTCTTT.

The sample holds a few counts of this clone. This chain connects TRBV7-9 to TRBJ2-5, with 9 positions matching TRBD1. Germline V CDR1 and CDR2: SEHNR, FQNEAQ (reference sequence). The CDR3 contains 15 residues. The V segment lost 5 bases and the J segment 4 bases; nucleotides outside the gene matches: 8. CDR3 amino acids: CASSTGTGHRETQYF. CDR3 DNA: TGTGCCAGCAGCACGGGGACAGGGCATAGAGAGACCCAGTACTTC.

CDR3 sequence reads: CASSFTPSSYEQYF. DNA for the CDR3: TGTGCCAGCAGCTTCACCCCGAGCTCCTACGAGCAGTACTTC. V gene TRBV7-2 combines with J gene TRBJ2-7, with no clear D. V dropped 3 bases and J dropped 0 bases, with 9 bases sitting between them. This CDR3 contains 14 residues. The germline V gene encodes CDR1 SGHTA and CDR2 FQGNSA.

The CDR3 DNA reads TGTGCCATCAGTGCGCCTTCGAGGGAGCAGTTCTTC. Its protein is CAISAPSREQFF. The chain employs TRBV10-3 and TRBJ2-1; D unresolved. CDR3 length: 12 amino acids. Trimming cost V 4 bases and J 10 bases, with 11 bases left between them. Germline CDR1 and CDR2: ENHRY and SYGVKD.

The chain carries TRBV19 and TRBJ1-1; no definite D call. This CDR3 comprises 15 residues. The V gene lost 5 bases and the J gene lost 0 bases, with 13 bases spanning the gap. Germline-derived CDR1 and CDR2 are LNHDA and SQIVND (reference sequence). CDR3 loop: CASSSRPGLNTEAFF. CDR3 DNA sequence: TGTGCCAGTAGTTCCCGGCCGGGTCTGAACACTGAAGCTTTCTTT.

This clone was found a few times. The chain joins TRBV5-1 to TRBJ2-5, with TRBD2 matching 11 bases. CDR3 length: 15 amino acids. Germline V gives CDR1 SGHRS, CDR2 YFSETQ. Losses at the gene ends were 0 bases for V and 2 bases for J; bases not matched to a gene: 0. The CDR3 DNA sequence: TGCGCCAGCAGCTTGGGGACTAGCGGGCAAGAGACCCAGTACTTC. Its translation is CASSLGTSGQETQYF.

The chain combines TRBV6-6 with TRBJ2-1; no clear D. Germline V lookup: CDR1 MNHNY, CDR2 SVGAGI (reference sequence). The CDR3 spans 15 residues. The V end lost 4 bases, the J end lost 4 bases, and 14 bases lay between the germline ends. CDR3 DNA sequence: TGTGCCAGCAGTTCCCCCGCGGTAAAATACAATGAGCAGTTCTTC. Residues: CASSSPAVKYNEQFF.

The chain is built from TRBV7-9 and TRBJ1-2; TRBD1 might be the D (5 bases). The CDR3 loop spans 16 amino acids. V was trimmed by 5 bases and J by 5 bases, leaving 21 bases between them. Germline lookup yields CDR1 SEHNR and CDR2 FQNEAQ (reference sequence). Written as DNA, the CDR3 is TGTGCCAGCAGCCCCTGGGGGGGGAAGAAGGGTTATGGCTACACCTTC. Protein sequence: CASSPWGGKKGYGYTF.

V and J are TRBV13 and TRBJ1-4, with D perhaps matching TRBD1 (6 bases). V lost 3 bases and J 8 bases, leaving 13 bases between the germline ends. Germline-derived CDR1 and CDR2 are PRHDT and FYEKMQ (reference sequence). This CDR3 spans 14 amino acids. CDR3: CASSFNQGTEKLFF. Written as DNA, the CDR3 is TGTGCCAGCAGCTTTAACCAGGGGACAGAAAAACTGTTTTTT.

This rearrangement joins TRBV29-1 to TRBJ2-3, with no clear D. Germline V gives CDR1 SQVTM, CDR2 ANQGSEA. The CDR3 is made up of 13 amino acids. Trimming shortened V by 0 bases and J by 4 bases, and 8 bases separated the two germline ends. The CDR3 spells CSVEDRSSDTQYF. In DNA form, the CDR3 reads TGCAGCGTTGAAGATCGTAGCTCAGATACGCAGTATTTT.